What follows describes a single T cell receptor (beta chain). Antigen specificity is unknown. The sample comes from a study of cytomegalovirus exposure and HLA in healthy donors. Study findings and constraints: Cytomegalovirus-associated status was assigned to roughly 160 TCR beta chains. Later, an analysis found that common viral pathogens appeared to be linked with several of the most significant clusters. For most subjects, TCR beta sequences were reported to predict HLA-A and HLA-B alleles with accuracy. 16,951 TCR beta sequences were associated with HLA alleles at 0.05 false discovery rate in a later analysis.

The PCR used 60 Vbeta and 13 Jbeta primers. Some clones are missing from TCRdb's copy, which holds only in-frame ones; the method was immunoSEQ multiplex PCR. The table lists approximately 100,000 clones, approximately 79% of them singletons. The V and J ends lost 0 bases and 5 bases, in that order; junction bases with no gene match: 4. CDR1 MNHNY and CDR2 SVGAGI come from the germline V gene (reference sequence). The length of the CDR3 is 16 residues. This rearrangement joins TRBV6-6 to TRBJ2-5, with 12 nucleotides matching TRBD1. The sequencing sample was made of PBMCs. The clonotype was recovered from a man aged 50-59 years in good health and CMV-seropositive. The CDR3 here is CASSYSGTGGSETQYF. CDR3 DNA sequence: TGTGCCAGCAGTTACTCCGGGACAGGGGGCTCGGAGACCCAGTACTTC.